A single sample gave rise to the 5 T cell receptor beta chains below, sequenced in a study of blood T cell repertoires in COVID-19 (dated by TCRdb to 2020 to 2021). Preparation of the library involved the immunoSEQ multiplex PCR assay. TCRdb holds this immuneACCESS table with in-frame rearrangements only. Some clones are missing; in checked studies, unresolved V genes explain under half, and the rest has no known cause. The sample contains 200,000 or so clones, around 80% of them found a single time. The ten top clones hold 6.9% of the sample. The specimen was peripheral blood. These receptors were collected from a human donor with acute or convalescent COVID-19. The donor label of this sample is uncertain.

The sample holds one count of this clone. The chain joins TRBV18 to TRBJ1-1, with 7 positions matching TRBD1. CDR3 length equals 15 residues. Trimming removed 7 bases from V and 5 bases from J; junction bases left unmatched: 13. In germline, CDR1 is KGHSH, CDR2 LQKENI. CDR3 residues: CASYLTGTEGTEAFF. CDR3 nucleotide sequence: TGTGCCAGCTATCTTACCGGGACAGAGGGGACTGAAGCTTTCTTT.

This clone was counted once. The chain is built from TRBV19 and TRBJ1-5; 11 bases fit TRBD1. The CDR3 spans 16 residues. Germline V lookup: CDR1 LNHDA, CDR2 SQIVND (reference sequence). V shed 4 bases and J 2 bases; nucleotides not matched to a gene: 4. For the CDR3, the DNA is TGTGCCAGTAGTACCGGGACAGGGGGTGGCAATCAGCCCCAGCATTTT. Protein product: CASSTGTGGGNQPQHF.

The chain employs TRBV4-2 and TRBJ2-5; perhaps TRBD2 as D (5 bases). The CDR3 contains 14 residues. V lost 4 bases, J lost 4 bases, and 13 bases lay in between. Germline values: CDR1 LGHNA, CDR2 YNFKEQ. CDR3 nucleotide sequence: TGTGCCAGCAGCCCAAGCCCACTAGGAGAGACCCAGTACTTC. It yields the protein CASSPSPLGETQYF.

V usage is TRBV24-1 and J usage is TRBJ2-1, with 7 bases aligning to TRBD1. The germline gives CDR1 KGHDR, CDR2 SFDVKD. Trimming cost V 4 bases and J 2 bases; bases outside gene matches: 4. The CDR3 totals 15 residues. This chain's CDR3 is CATSEGTATYNEQFF. In DNA form, the CDR3 reads TGTGCCACCAGTGAAGGGACAGCAACCTACAATGAGCAGTTCTTC.

The genes are TRBV29-1 and TRBJ1-3; D is perhaps TRBD1 (6 bases). CDR1 SQVTM and CDR2 ANQGSEA come from the germline V gene. Trimming shortened V by 7 bases and J by 3 bases, and 22 bases separated the two germline ends. This CDR3 is built from 16 residues. The DNA for the CDR3 is TGCAGCGGTGGGCCTAGGGACATCTTTCTTGGAAACACCATATATTTT. It translates to CSGGPRDIFLGNTIYF. Full variable domain (rest looked up from reference TRBV29-1 and TRBJ1-3): SAVISQKPSRDICQRGTSLTIQCQVDSQVTMMFWYRQQPGQSLTLIATANQGSEATYESGFVIDKFPISRPNLTFSTLTVSNMSPEDSSIYLCSGGPRDIFLGNTIYFGEGSWLTVV.